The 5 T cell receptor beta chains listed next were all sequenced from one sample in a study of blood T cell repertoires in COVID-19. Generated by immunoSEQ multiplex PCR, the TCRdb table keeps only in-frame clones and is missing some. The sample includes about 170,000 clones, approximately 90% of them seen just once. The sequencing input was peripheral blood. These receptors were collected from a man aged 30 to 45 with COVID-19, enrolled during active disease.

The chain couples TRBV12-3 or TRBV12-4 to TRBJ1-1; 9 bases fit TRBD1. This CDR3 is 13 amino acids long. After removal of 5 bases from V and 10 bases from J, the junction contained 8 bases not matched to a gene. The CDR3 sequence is CASSQGTGSRAFF. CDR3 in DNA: TGTGCCAGCAGTCAGGGGACAGGGAGTCGAGCTTTCTTT.

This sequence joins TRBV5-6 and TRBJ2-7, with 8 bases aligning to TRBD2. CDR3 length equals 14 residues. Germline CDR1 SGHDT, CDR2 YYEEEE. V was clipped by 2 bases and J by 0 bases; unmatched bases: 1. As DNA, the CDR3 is TGTGCCAGCAGCTTCGGGGGGGACTCCTACGAGCAGTACTTC. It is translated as CASSFGGDSYEQYF.

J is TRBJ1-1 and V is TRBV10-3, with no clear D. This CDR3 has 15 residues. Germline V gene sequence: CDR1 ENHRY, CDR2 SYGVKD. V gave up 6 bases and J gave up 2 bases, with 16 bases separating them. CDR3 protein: CAISVISGRNTEAFF. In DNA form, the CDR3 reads TGTGCCATCAGCGTGATATCGGGTCGCAACACTGAAGCTTTCTTT.

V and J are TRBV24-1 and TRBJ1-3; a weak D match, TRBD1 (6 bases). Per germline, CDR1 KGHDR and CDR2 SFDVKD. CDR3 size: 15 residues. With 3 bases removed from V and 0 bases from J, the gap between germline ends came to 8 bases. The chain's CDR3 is CATSDPGDSGNTIYF. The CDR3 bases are TGTGCCACCAGTGATCCAGGGGACTCTGGAAACACCATATATTTT.

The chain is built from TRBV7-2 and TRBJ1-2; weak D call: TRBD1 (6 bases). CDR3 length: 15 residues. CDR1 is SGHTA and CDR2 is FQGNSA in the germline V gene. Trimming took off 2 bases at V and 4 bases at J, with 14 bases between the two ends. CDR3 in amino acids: CASSLSGVGGYGYTF. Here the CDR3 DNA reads TGTGCCAGCAGCTTAAGCGGTGTAGGGGGCTATGGCTACACCTTC.